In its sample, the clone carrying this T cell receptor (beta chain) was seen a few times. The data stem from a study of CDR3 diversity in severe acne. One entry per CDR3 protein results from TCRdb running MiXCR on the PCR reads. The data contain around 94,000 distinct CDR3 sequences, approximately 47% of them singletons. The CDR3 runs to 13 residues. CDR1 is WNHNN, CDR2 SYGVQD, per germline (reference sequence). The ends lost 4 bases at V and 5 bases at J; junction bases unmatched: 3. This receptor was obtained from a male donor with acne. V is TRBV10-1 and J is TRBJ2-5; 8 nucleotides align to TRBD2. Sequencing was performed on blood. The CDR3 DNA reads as TGCGCCAGCAGTGCTCGGGAGGGGGAGACCCAGTACTTC. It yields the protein CASSAREGETQYF.